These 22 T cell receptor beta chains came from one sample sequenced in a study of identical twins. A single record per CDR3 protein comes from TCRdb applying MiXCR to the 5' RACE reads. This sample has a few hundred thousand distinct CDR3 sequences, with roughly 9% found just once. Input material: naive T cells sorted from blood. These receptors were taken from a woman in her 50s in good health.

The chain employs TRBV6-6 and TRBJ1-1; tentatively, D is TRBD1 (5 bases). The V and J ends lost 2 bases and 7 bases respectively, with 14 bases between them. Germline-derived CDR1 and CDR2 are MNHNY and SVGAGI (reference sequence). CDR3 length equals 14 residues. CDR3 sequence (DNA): TGTGCCAGCAGTTACATCGTGGAGGGGAGTGAAGCTTTCTTT. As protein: CASSYIVEGSEAFF.

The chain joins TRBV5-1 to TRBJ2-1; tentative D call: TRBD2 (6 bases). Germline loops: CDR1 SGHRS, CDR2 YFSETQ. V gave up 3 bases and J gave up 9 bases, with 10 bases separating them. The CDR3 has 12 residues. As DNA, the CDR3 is TGCGCCAGCAGCTGGGGTAGCGGTGAGCAGTTCTTC. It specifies CASSWGSGEQFF. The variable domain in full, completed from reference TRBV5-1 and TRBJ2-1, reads KAGVTQTPRYLIKTRGQQVTLSCSPISGHRSVSWYQQTPGQGLQFLFEYFSETQRNKGNFPGRFSGRQFSNSRSEMNVSTLELGDSALYLCASSWGSGEQFFGPGTRLTVL.

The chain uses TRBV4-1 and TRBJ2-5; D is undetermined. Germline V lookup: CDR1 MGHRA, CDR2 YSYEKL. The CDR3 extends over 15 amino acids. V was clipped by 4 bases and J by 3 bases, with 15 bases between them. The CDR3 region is CASSRERWREETQYF. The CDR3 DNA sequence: TGCGCCAGCAGCCGTGAGAGGTGGCGAGAAGAGACCCAGTACTTC.

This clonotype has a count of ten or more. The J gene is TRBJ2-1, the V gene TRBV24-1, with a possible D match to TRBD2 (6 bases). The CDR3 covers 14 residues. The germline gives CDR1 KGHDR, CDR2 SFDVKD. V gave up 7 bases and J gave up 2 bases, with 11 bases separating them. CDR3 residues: CATSGSEAYNEQFF. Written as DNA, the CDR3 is TGTGCCACCAGCGGGAGCGAAGCCTACAATGAGCAGTTCTTC.

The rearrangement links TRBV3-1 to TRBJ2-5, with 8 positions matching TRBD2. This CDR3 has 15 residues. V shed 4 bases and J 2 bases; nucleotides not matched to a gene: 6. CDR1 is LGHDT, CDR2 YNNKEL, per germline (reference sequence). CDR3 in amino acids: CASSLGLEDQETQYF. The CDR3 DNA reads TGTGCCAGCAGCCTGGGACTAGAAGATCAAGAGACCCAGTACTTC.

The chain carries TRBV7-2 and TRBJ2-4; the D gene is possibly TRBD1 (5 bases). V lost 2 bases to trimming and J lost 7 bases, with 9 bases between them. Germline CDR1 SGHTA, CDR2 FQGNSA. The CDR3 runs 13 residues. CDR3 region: CASSLLRANIQYF. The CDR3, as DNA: TGTGCCAGCAGCTTACTCAGGGCGAACATTCAGTACTTC.

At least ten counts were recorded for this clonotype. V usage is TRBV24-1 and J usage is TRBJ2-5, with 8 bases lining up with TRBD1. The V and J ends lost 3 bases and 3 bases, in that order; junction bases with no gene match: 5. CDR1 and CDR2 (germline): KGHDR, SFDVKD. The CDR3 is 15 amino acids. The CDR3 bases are TGTGCCACCAGTGATCGGGGGACAGGAAAAGAGACCCAGTACTTC. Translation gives CATSDRGTGKETQYF.

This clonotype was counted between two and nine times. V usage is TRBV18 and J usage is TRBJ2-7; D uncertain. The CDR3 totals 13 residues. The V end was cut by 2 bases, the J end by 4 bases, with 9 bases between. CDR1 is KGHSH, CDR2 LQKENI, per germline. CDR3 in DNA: TGTGCCAGCTCACCAGGCGGATATTACGAGCAGTACGTC. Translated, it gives CASSPGGYYEQYV.

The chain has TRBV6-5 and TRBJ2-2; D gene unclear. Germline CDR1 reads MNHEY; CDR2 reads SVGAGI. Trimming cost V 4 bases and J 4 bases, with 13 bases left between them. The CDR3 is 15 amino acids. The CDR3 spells CASSLFGASTGELFF. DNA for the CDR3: TGTGCCAGCAGTTTGTTCGGAGCGAGCACCGGGGAGCTGTTTTTT.

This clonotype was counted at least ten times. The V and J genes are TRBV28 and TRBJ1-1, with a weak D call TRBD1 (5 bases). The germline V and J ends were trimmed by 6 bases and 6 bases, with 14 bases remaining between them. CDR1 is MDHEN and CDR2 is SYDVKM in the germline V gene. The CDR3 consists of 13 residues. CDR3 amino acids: CASREGNWPEAFF. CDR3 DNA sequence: TGTGCCAGCAGGGAGGGGAATTGGCCTGAAGCTTTCTTT.

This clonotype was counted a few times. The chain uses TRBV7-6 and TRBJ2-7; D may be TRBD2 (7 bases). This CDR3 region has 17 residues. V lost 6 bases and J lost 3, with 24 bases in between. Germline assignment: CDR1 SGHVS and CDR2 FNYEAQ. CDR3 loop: CASSSSRGRASIYEQYF. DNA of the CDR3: TGTGCCAGCAGTTCCTCGCGGGGGCGGGCGAGTATCTACGAGCAGTACTTC.

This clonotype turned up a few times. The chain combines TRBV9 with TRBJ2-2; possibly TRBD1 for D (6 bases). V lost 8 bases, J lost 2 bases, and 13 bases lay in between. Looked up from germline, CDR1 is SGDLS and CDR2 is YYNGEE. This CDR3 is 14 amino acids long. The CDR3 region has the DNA TGTGCCAGTACTAGGGACACTAACACCGGGGAGCTGTTTTTT. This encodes CASTRDTNTGELFF.

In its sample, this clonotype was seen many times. DNA for the CDR3: TGTGCCACCAGTGATCTAGCGGGAGATGAGCAGTTCTTC. As protein: CATSDLAGDEQFF. V and J are TRBV24-1 and TRBJ2-1, with TRBD2 matching over 10 bases. Trimming at V came to 3 bases and at J to 8 bases, leaving 0 bases not matched to a gene. The CDR3 is 13 amino acids. The V gene's germline CDR1 is KGHDR and CDR2 SFDVKD.

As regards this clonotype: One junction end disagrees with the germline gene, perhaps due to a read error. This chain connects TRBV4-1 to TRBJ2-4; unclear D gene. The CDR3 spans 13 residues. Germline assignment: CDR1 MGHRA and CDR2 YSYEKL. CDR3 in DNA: TGCGTCAGCAGACATTCGACACGAAACATTCAGTACTTC. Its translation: CVSRHSTRNIQYF.

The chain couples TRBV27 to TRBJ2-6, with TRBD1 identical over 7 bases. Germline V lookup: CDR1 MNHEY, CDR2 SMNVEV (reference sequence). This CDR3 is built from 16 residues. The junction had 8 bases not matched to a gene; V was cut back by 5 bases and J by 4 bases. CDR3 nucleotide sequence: TGTGCCAGCAGTACAAGAGACAGGGCCGGGGCCAACGTCCTGACTTTC. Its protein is CASSTRDRAGANVLTF.

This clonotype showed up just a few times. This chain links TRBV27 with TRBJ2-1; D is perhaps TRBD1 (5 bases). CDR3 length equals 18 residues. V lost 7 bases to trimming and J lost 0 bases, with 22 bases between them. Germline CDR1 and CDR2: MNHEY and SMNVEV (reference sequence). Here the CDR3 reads CASIPVGPYSSSYNEQFF. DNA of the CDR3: TGTGCCAGCATCCCGGTGGGGCCCTATTCCAGCTCCTACAATGAGCAGTTCTTC.

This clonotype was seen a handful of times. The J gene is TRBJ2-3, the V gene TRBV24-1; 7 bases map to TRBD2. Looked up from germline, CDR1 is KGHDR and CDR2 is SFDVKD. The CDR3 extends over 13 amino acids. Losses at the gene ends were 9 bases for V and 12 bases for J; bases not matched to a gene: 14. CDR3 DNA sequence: TGTGCCACCCAAAATCCGGGGGGACCCTTTCAGTATTTT. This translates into CATQNPGGPFQYF.

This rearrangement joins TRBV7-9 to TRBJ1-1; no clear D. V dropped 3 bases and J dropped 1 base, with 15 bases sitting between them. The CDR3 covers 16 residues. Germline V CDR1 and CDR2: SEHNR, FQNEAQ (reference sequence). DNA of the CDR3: TGTGCCAGCAGCTTTTCCGGTGGGATCGGGAACACTGAAGCTTTCTTT. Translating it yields CASSFSGGIGNTEAFF.

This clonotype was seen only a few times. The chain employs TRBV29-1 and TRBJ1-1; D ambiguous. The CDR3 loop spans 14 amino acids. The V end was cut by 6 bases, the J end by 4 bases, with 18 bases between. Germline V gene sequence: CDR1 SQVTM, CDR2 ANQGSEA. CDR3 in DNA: TGCAGCGTCCACGGTTTTGCGGGGAGCACTGAAGCTTTCTTT. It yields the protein CSVHGFAGSTEAFF.

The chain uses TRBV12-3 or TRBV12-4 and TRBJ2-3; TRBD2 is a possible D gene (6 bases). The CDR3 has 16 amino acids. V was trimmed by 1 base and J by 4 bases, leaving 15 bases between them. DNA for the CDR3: TGTGCCAGCAGTTTAGGGACTATGCTATCGCCAGATACGCAGTATTTT. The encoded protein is CASSLGTMLSPDTQYF.

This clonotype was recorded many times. The CDR3 loop reads CASSQEAAPGELFF. The CDR3 DNA reads TGCGCCAGCAGCCAAGAGGCCGCACCCGGGGAGCTGTTTTTT. The V gene is TRBV4-1, the J gene TRBJ2-2; D gene uncertain. Germline CDR1 reads MGHRA; CDR2 reads YSYEKL. The CDR3 has 14 residues. Deletions cut 0 bases from V and 6 bases from J, with 8 bases between.

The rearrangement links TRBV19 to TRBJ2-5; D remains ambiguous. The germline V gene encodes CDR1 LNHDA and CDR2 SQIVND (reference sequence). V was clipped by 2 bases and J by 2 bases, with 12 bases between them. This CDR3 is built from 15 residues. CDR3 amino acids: CASSIYTLGQETQYF. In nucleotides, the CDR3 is TGTGCCAGTAGTATATACACCCTTGGGCAAGAGACCCAGTACTTC. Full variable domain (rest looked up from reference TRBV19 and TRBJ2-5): DGGITQSPKYLFRKEGQNVTLSCEQNLNHDAMYWYRQDPGQGLRLIYYSQIVNDFQKGDIAEGYSVSREKKESFPLTVTSAQKNPTAFYLCASSIYTLGQETQYFGPGTRLLVL.